This T cell receptor (beta chain) was retrieved from a study of radiation and T cells in renal cell carcinoma. Some clones are missing from TCRdb's copy, which holds only in-frame ones; the method was immunoSEQ multiplex PCR. The data contain 130,000 to 150,000 clones, around nine tenths of them seen just once; the ten biggest clones take up 12%. The time point was: baseline pretreatment blood. Documented treatment: 15 Gy SBRT to primary tumor, nephrectomy 4 weeks later. This material consisted of blood, taken from a patient whose treatment included radiotherapy and nephrectomy. The clonotype originates from a woman aged 45-65 years with renal cell carcinoma.

CDR3 DNA sequence: TGTGCCAGCAGCGTAGAGTCGGATCAAGAGACCCAGTACTTC. It encodes CASSVESDQETQYF. The rearrangement joins TRBV9 to TRBJ2-5; D remains unclear. Trimming removed 0 bases at V and 2 bases at J, with 8 bases between. The germline CDR1 and CDR2 sequences are SGDLS and YYNGEE. The CDR3 length is 14 residues.